One and the same sample provided the 25 T cell receptor beta chains below, sequenced in a study of T cells in Graves' hyperthyroidism and ophthalmopathy. TCR beta CDR3 region amplification was performed from RNA transcripts. The TCR CDR3 first-round RT-PCR relied on the HTBI primer set. TCRdb processed the multiplex PCR reads anew with MiXCR; each CDR3 protein has one entry. The data show under 400,000 distinct CDR3 sequences, with around 15% seen just once and approximately 19% held by the top ten. Sequences were obtained from blood. The receptors here all came from a woman aged 55-70 years with Graves' ophthalmopathy.

V gene TRBV4-2 combines with J gene TRBJ2-7; a weak D match, TRBD1 (5 bases). The CDR3 sequence is 15 residues long. Germline-derived CDR1 and CDR2 are LGHNA and YNFKEQ. Trimming removed 0 bases at V and 3 bases at J, with 12 bases between. CDR3 protein: CASSQDPGLGYEQYF. DNA for the CDR3: TGTGCCAGCAGCCAAGATCCAGGGTTAGGCTACGAGCAGTACTTC.

Notes on this clonotype: Because it lacks the conserved phenylalanine or tryptophan at the end, this CDR3 is likely a read error. This rearrangement joins TRBV12-3 or TRBV12-4 to TRBJ1-1; perhaps TRBD1 as D (5 bases). V lost 7 bases to trimming and J lost 2 bases, with 14 bases between them. CDR3 length: 14 residues. The CDR3 reads CASITTGSNTEAFL. CDR3 DNA sequence: TGTGCCAGCATTACCACAGGATCAAACACTGAAGCTTTCCTT.

Ten or more counts support this clonotype. The DNA for the CDR3 is TGCAGCGTTGGGAGTCACGCGGAGCAGTTCTTC. Translating it yields CSVGSHAEQFF. The V gene is TRBV29-1, the J gene TRBJ2-1; no firm D call. Trimming removed 4 bases from V and 10 bases from J, with 11 bases in between. The germline V gene has CDR1 SQVTM and CDR2 ANQGSEA. This CDR3 has 11 residues.

This clonotype was detected many times. This chain links TRBV28 with TRBJ2-7; perhaps TRBD1 as D (5 bases). Germline assignment: CDR1 MDHEN and CDR2 SYDVKM. The CDR3 loop spans 14 amino acids. V was trimmed by 7 bases and J by 5 bases, leaving 18 bases between them. CDR3 amino acids: CASNQIPGFHEQYF. DNA for the CDR3: TGTGCCAGCAACCAAATCCCAGGGTTCCACGAGCAGTACTTC.

With respect to this clonotype: A read error may be the cause here, since a much bigger clone is one base away. This is likely a read error, given that the CDR3 carries no conserved phenylalanine or tryptophan at its end. The CDR3 DNA sequence: TGTGCCATCACTGTGGACCAGGGAGTTGGGGAGCAGTACCTC. It translates to CAITVDQGVGEQYL. The gene calls are TRBV10-3 and TRBJ2-7, with D perhaps matching TRBD1 or TRBD2 (5 bases each). Germline V gene data show CDR1 as ENHRY and CDR2 as SYGVKD. The CDR3 runs 14 residues. Trimming took 7 bases from V and 7 from J, leaving 20 bases between them.

This clonotype was observed a handful of times. The CDR3 sequence is CASSQPFRGTSYNEQFF. Here the CDR3 DNA reads TGCGCCAGCAGCCAACCCTTTAGGGGGACCTCCTACAATGAGCAGTTCTTC. The chain joins TRBV4-1 to TRBJ2-1; D possibly corresponds to TRBD1 (6 bases). CDR3 length: 17 residues. Between the trimmed V and J ends, which lost 2 bases and 0 bases, there was a span of 14 bases. From germline, CDR1 is MGHRA and CDR2 YSYEKL.

This clonotype was observed many times. This chain joins TRBV28 and TRBJ2-7; possibly TRBD2 for D (5 bases). This CDR3 is 13 amino acids long. Germline V gives CDR1 MDHEN, CDR2 SYDVKM. V was clipped by 5 bases and J by 7 bases, with 15 bases between them. The CDR3 region is CASSPGNTREQYF. The DNA for the CDR3 is TGTGCCAGCAGTCCCGGGAACACTCGGGAGCAGTACTTC.

This clonotype came up many times. V gene TRBV11-2 combines with J gene TRBJ2-1; D not certain. Trimming cost V 6 bases and J 9 bases, with 15 bases left between them. CDR3 length equals 13 residues. Germline lookup yields CDR1 SGHAT and CDR2 FQNNGV. CDR3 bases: TGTGCCAGCAGTATTAGTACTGGACGTGAGCAGTTCTTC. This codes for CASSISTGREQFF.

The chain recombines TRBV28 with TRBJ2-3; TRBD1 matches 8 bases. This CDR3 contains 15 residues. Germline-derived CDR1 and CDR2 are MDHEN and SYDVKM. With 6 bases clipped from V and 4 bases from J, the junction kept 9 bases outside the gene matches. CDR3 protein: CASSSQGARADTQYF. The CDR3 DNA is TGTGCCAGCAGCTCGCAGGGGGCTCGGGCAGATACGCAGTATTTT.

The V call is TRBV4-1, the J call TRBJ2-3, with 7 bases aligning to TRBD1. V lost 2 bases to trimming and J lost 2 bases; unmatched junction nucleotides: 10. Germline V gene sequence: CDR1 MGHRA, CDR2 YSYEKL. This CDR3 comprises 17 residues. The CDR3 DNA reads as TGCGCCAGCAGCCAACCAGACAGGGTAAAAGACACAGATACGCAGTATTTT. Translating gives CASSQPDRVKDTDTQYF.

The chain uses TRBV5-4 and TRBJ2-7; 15 bases map to TRBD2. J lost 6 bases, V lost 4 bases, and 11 bases had no gene match. The CDR3 spans 17 residues. Germline CDR1 SGHNT, CDR2 YYREEE (reference sequence). CDR3 sequence: CASSPQGLAGGSREQYF. CDR3 sequence (DNA): TGTGCCAGCAGCCCCCAGGGACTAGCGGGAGGATCGCGCGAGCAGTACTTC.

The J gene is TRBJ2-1, the V gene TRBV19, with D unclear. V was shortened by 5 bases and J by 7 bases, with 12 bases between the two germline ends. The CDR3 has 13 residues. The germline V gene has CDR1 LNHDA and CDR2 SQIVND (reference sequence). CDR3 protein: CASSERTGNEQFF. The CDR3 nucleotides are TGTGCCAGTAGTGAGAGGACCGGAAATGAGCAGTTCTTC.

In its sample, this clonotype was seen many times. The rearrangement links TRBV15 to TRBJ2-1, with 10 positions matching TRBD1. J gave up 8 bases and V 5 bases, and 9 bases lay outside the gene matches. The CDR3 is 15 amino acids. Germline-derived CDR1 and CDR2 are LNHNV and YYDKDF (reference sequence). CDR3 coding DNA: TGTGCCACCAGCCCGATCGGGACAGGGGTGGATGAGCAGTTCTTC. Its protein product is CATSPIGTGVDEQFF.

This clonotype was detected a few times. V is TRBV15 and J is TRBJ1-1; no firm D call. Trimming pared 2 bases from V and 4 bases from J, leaving 8 bases between. CDR3 size: 13 residues. The germline V gene has CDR1 LNHNV and CDR2 YYDKDF (reference sequence). CDR3 residues: CATSRQKGTEAFF. CDR3 in DNA: TGTGCCACCAGCAGACAAAAGGGCACTGAAGCTTTCTTT.

This clonotype was counted many times. This chain joins TRBV3-1 and TRBJ1-1; D ambiguous. Trimming took off 0 bases at V and 0 bases at J, with 11 bases between the two ends. Per germline, CDR1 LGHDT and CDR2 YNNKEL (reference sequence). The CDR3 sequence is 16 residues long. The CDR3 here is CASSQDRGILNTEAFF. DNA for the CDR3: TGTGCCAGCAGCCAAGACCGGGGAATTCTGAACACTGAAGCTTTCTTT.

The table lists this clonotype with a few counts. J is TRBJ1-4 and V is TRBV3-1; possibly TRBD1 for D (5 bases). The CDR3 length is 16 residues. The germline V gene encodes CDR1 LGHDT and CDR2 YNNKEL (reference sequence). V was clipped by 0 bases and J by 4 bases, with 12 bases between them. CDR3 bases: TGTGCCAGCAGCCAAGATGCCTGGGGCGTTAATGAAAAACTGTTTTTT. It encodes CASSQDAWGVNEKLFF.

This clonotype was seen many times. The rearrangement joins TRBV12-3 or TRBV12-4 to TRBJ2-3, with 13 bases aligning to TRBD2. V shed 5 bases, J shed 3 bases, and the junction held 5 bases outside the gene matches. CDR3 length: 16 amino acids. CDR3 DNA sequence: TGTGCCAGCAGTCCCATGACTAGCGGGAGGACAGATACGCAGTATTTT. Protein sequence: CASSPMTSGRTDTQYF.

This clonotype has only a few counts. The chain uses TRBV28 and TRBJ2-2, with 7 nucleotides matching TRBD1. V shed 10 bases, J shed 3 bases, and the junction held 11 bases outside the gene matches. The CDR3 runs to 15 residues. The germline CDR1 and CDR2 sequences are MDHEN and SYDVKM. The CDR3 DNA reads as TGTGCCACCCTAACTCACAGGGGCGACACCGGGGAGCTGTTTTTT. This codes for CATLTHRGDTGELFF.

The V call is TRBV24-1, the J call TRBJ2-3; a weak D match, TRBD2 (6 bases). CDR3 length: 15 residues. The germline V gene encodes CDR1 KGHDR and CDR2 SFDVKD. V was trimmed by 9 bases and J by 3 bases, leaving 18 bases between them. The CDR3 DNA reads as TGTGCCACCGGTCGGGGGAGCGGCGGGACAGATACGCAGTATTTT. Its translation is CATGRGSGGTDTQYF.

This clonotype was detected many times. V usage is TRBV11-2 and J usage is TRBJ2-1; D is perhaps TRBD2 (6 bases). Trimming stripped 1 base from V and 3 bases from J, with 10 bases between. This CDR3 spans 15 amino acids. In germline, CDR1 is SGHAT, CDR2 FQNNGV. The CDR3 coding sequence is TGTGCCAGCAGCTTAGGGACGGGAGTCTACAATGAGCAGTTCTTC. This codes for CASSLGTGVYNEQFF.

In this sample, this clonotype turned up once. V and J are TRBV15 and TRBJ1-5; the match to TRBD1 covers 8 bases. The V gene end was trimmed by 1 base and the J gene end by 3 bases; junction bases not matched to a gene: 8. The CDR3 extends over 17 amino acids. Germline CDR1 LNHNV, CDR2 YYDKDF (reference sequence). CDR3 DNA: TGTGCCACCAGCAGAGCGTTCACCAGGGGGCCCAATCAGCCCCAGCATTTT. This translates into CATSRAFTRGPNQPQHF.

This clonotype was counted many times. The V call is TRBV28, the J call TRBJ1-4; D ambiguous. Germline loops: CDR1 MDHEN, CDR2 SYDVKM. Trimming took 3 bases from V and 7 from J, leaving 15 bases between them. The length of the CDR3 is 15 residues. In DNA form, the CDR3 reads TGTGCCAGCAGTTTCCTCCTTCAGTCGAGTGAAAAACTGTTTTTT. It codes for CASSFLLQSSEKLFF.

In this sample, this clonotype turned up a few times. The gene calls are TRBV15 and TRBJ2-4; 10 nucleotides line up with TRBD1. Germline CDR1 LNHNV, CDR2 YYDKDF (reference sequence). The CDR3 has 15 amino acids. V lost 5 bases, J lost 4 bases, and 5 bases stayed unmatched. Here the CDR3 reads CATSEDRGWKNIQYF. The CDR3 nucleotides are TGTGCCACCAGCGAGGACAGGGGGTGGAAAAACATTCAGTACTTC. Full variable domain (outside the CDR3, taken from reference TRBV15 and TRBJ2-4): DAMVIQNPRYQVTQFGKPVTLSCSQTLNHNVMYWYQQKSSQAPKLLFHYYDKDFNNEADTPDNFQSRRPNTSFCFLDIRSPGLGDTAMYLCATSEDRGWKNIQYFGAGTRLSVL.

This clonotype was counted ten times or more. CDR3 coding DNA: TGTGCTAGAGCGCTGGCTAGCGGCAATGAGCAGTTCTTC. It specifies CARALASGNEQFF. The V call is TRBV2, the J call TRBJ2-1; 7 bases agree with TRBD2. CDR1 is SNHLY and CDR2 is FYNNEI in the germline V gene. This CDR3 is 13 amino acids long.

This clonotype was observed many times. This chain uses TRBV28 with TRBJ2-7; 12 bases line up with TRBD2. The CDR3 totals 16 residues. With 6 bases clipped from V and 4 bases from J, the junction kept 10 bases outside the gene matches. Per germline, CDR1 MDHEN and CDR2 SYDVKM. CDR3: CASRTYETSGSYEQYF. CDR3 in DNA: TGTGCCAGCAGGACGTACGAGACTAGCGGGAGTTACGAGCAGTACTTC.